One and the same sample provided the 11 T cell receptor beta chains below, sequenced in a study of early T cells in non-severe SARS-CoV-2 infection. MiXCR, applied by TCRdb to the 5' RACE reads, yields one record per CDR3 protein. The table lists 50,000 to 60,000 distinct CDR3 sequences, 6.5% to 7.5% of them singletons. The starting material was whole blood, obtained at baseline. These TCRs come from an adult who was a healthcare worker with PCR-confirmed SARS-CoV-2 infection or an uninfected control (not recorded which).

This clonotype has at least ten counts. This chain uses TRBV4-1 with TRBJ2-7, with D unclear. Trimming shortened V by 5 bases and J by 2 bases, and 10 bases separated the two germline ends. The CDR3 runs to 13 residues. Per the germline V gene, CDR1 is MGHRA and CDR2 is YSYEKL. The CDR3 sequence is CASSTDLAYEQYF. CDR3 coding DNA: TGCGCCAGCAGCACAGATCTGGCCTACGAGCAGTACTTC.

This clonotype was found a few times. This chain uses TRBV28 with TRBJ2-2; no reliable D call. Germline V CDR1 and CDR2: MDHEN, SYDVKM. V lost 5 bases and J lost 5, with 15 bases in between. The CDR3 contains 15 residues. This CDR3 reads CASSPPRASTGELFF. Written as DNA, the CDR3 is TGTGCCAGCAGTCCACCCCGGGCCTCAACCGGGGAGCTGTTTTTT.

This clonotype was observed at least ten times. The chain carries TRBV5-6 and TRBJ2-7; possibly TRBD1 for D (6 bases). Trimming shortened V by 0 bases and J by 5 bases, and 18 bases separated the two germline ends. The CDR3 length is 16 residues. CDR1 is SGHDT and CDR2 is YYEEEE in the germline V gene. The CDR3 region is CASSLVPSTGFHEQYF. The CDR3 bases are TGTGCCAGCAGCTTGGTTCCCAGTACAGGGTTCCACGAGCAGTACTTC.

This clonotype was observed at least ten times. V gene TRBV20-1 combines with J gene TRBJ2-1; D is ambiguous. Between the trimmed V and J ends, which lost 0 bases and 0 bases, there was a span of 9 bases. Germline loops: CDR1 DFQATT, CDR2 SNEGSKA (reference sequence). The CDR3 length is 15 residues. The CDR3 nucleotides are TGCAGTGCTAGAGAGGTCCGGGTCTCCTACAATGAGCAGTTCTTC. Translated, it gives CSAREVRVSYNEQFF.

This clonotype was seen only a few times. The chain carries TRBV14 and TRBJ2-3; a weak D match, TRBD2 (6 bases). Germline assignment: CDR1 SGHDN and CDR2 FVKESK. Trimming removed 4 bases at V and 4 bases at J, with 18 bases between. The CDR3 has 16 amino acids. The CDR3 sequence: CASSPSWPGVADTQYF. DNA of the CDR3: TGTGCCAGCAGCCCCTCGTGGCCGGGGGTGGCAGATACGCAGTATTTT.

This clonotype has at least ten counts. V usage is TRBV20-1 and J usage is TRBJ2-1; possible D gene TRBD2, 5 bases. CDR1 and CDR2 from the germline V gene are DFQATT and SNEGSKA (reference sequence). This CDR3 region has 14 residues. Between the trimmed V and J ends, which lost 0 bases and 10 bases, there was a span of 16 bases. CDR3 coding DNA: TGCAGTGCTAGAGATTATCGGCGGGTTGACGAGCAGTTCTTC. It specifies CSARDYRRVDEQFF.

The CDR3 region has the DNA TGTGCCAGCAGCCAAGCGGGACACGTTAATGAAAAACTGTTTTTT. Protein sequence: CASSQAGHVNEKLFF. This sequence joins TRBV28 and TRBJ1-4; D might be TRBD1 (6 bases). Germline V gene lookup returns CDR1 MDHEN and CDR2 SYDVKM. This CDR3 comprises 15 residues. Trimming shortened V by 6 bases and J by 4 bases, and 15 bases separated the two germline ends.

This clonotype was found many times. The chain has TRBV28 and TRBJ1-6; no reliable D call. There are 11 residues in the CDR3. Between the trimmed V and J ends, which lost 8 bases and 8 bases, there was a span of 7 bases. Germline CDR1 and CDR2: MDHEN and SYDVKM. The CDR3 sequence is CASRDDSPLHF. CDR3 DNA sequence: TGTGCCAGCCGGGATGATTCACCCCTCCACTTT.

V gene TRBV10-3 combines with J gene TRBJ2-3; no clear D. CDR3 length: 11 amino acids. Germline V gene sequence: CDR1 ENHRY, CDR2 SYGVKD. V was cut by 6 bases and J by 2 bases, with 3 bases left in between. Written as DNA, the CDR3 is TGTGCCATCAGAAACACAGATACGCAGTATTTT. Residues: CAIRNTDTQYF.

The table lists this clonotype with many counts. V is TRBV6-6 and J is TRBJ2-7, with a weak D call TRBD1 (6 bases). CDR1 is MNHNY and CDR2 is SVGAGI in the germline V gene (reference sequence). This CDR3 has 16 residues. V was pared by 2 bases and J by 5 bases, with 19 bases between. The CDR3 coding sequence is TGTGCCAGCAGTTACGACACTTCCAGGGGAAGGGACGAGCAGTACTTC. It codes for CASSYDTSRGRDEQYF.

V usage is TRBV7-2 and J usage is TRBJ1-5; D remains unclear. Germline V gives CDR1 SGHTA, CDR2 FQGNSA. This CDR3 is 13 amino acids long. V was clipped by 0 bases and J by 6 bases, with 6 bases between them. CDR3 residues: CASSLARGQPQHF. CDR3 in DNA: TGTGCCAGCAGCTTAGCGCGGGGTCAGCCCCAGCATTTT.